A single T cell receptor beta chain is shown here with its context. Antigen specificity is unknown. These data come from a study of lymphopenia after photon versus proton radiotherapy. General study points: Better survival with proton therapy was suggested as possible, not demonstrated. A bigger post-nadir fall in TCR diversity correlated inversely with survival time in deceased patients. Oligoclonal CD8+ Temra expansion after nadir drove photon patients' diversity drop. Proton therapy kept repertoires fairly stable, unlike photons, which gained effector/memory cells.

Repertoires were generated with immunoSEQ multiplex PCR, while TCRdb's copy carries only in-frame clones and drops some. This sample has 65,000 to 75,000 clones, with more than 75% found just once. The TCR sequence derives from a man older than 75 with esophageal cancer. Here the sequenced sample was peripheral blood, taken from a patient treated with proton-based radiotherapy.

DNA of the CDR3: TGTGCCAGCTCACCCTCGGACAACGAGCAGTACTTC. Protein sequence: CASSPSDNEQYF. The chain uses TRBV18 and TRBJ2-7; the D gene is possibly TRBD1 (5 bases). The CDR3 has 12 residues. The V gene's germline CDR1 is KGHSH and CDR2 LQKENI. V was pared by 3 bases and J by 5 bases, with 8 bases between.